This T cell receptor (beta chain) was retrieved from a study of hypomethylating agent response in myelodysplastic syndrome. Whole-study context: The myelodysplastic syndrome patients comprised about nine men and a couple of women. Most often mutated was TET2, found in 5 of 11 patients.

Unmatched junction bases numbered 8, after V lost 3 bases and J lost 4 bases. The CDR3 is 15 residues long. Germline CDR1 reads KGHSH; CDR2 reads LQKENI. TCRdb keeps only in-frame clones here, not all; method: immunoSEQ multiplex PCR. The data contain around 1,600 clones, around nine tenths of them singletons. This receptor was taken from a human donor with myelodysplastic syndrome. V and J are TRBV18 and TRBJ2-7, with 8 bases matching TRBD2. The material sequenced was bone marrow, taken before or after starting hypomethylating agent treatment for myelodysplastic syndrome (not recorded which). CDR3 sequence: CASSPITGGPYEQYF. CDR3 coding DNA: TGTGCCAGCTCACCCATTACGGGAGGGCCGTACGAGCAGTACTTC.